Following are 20 T cell receptor beta chains from one sample sequenced in a study of cytomegalovirus exposure and HLA in healthy donors. The PCR ran on 60 Vbeta and 13 Jbeta primers. Libraries were prepared by immunoSEQ multiplex PCR; TCRdb keeps only in-frame clonotypes and omits some of them. The data hold about 100,000 clones, with about 75% observed a single time. Sequences were obtained from PBMCs. The receptors were sampled from a man aged 35 to 55 in good health and CMV-seropositive.

The rearrangement uses TRBV6-5 and TRBJ2-5; 12 bases line up with TRBD2. Trimming took 10 bases from V and 7 from J; bases not matched to a gene: 10. The CDR3 extends over 14 amino acids. From germline, CDR1 is MNHEY and CDR2 SVGAGI. In nucleotides, the CDR3 is TGTGCCACCAGGACTAGCGGGAATGAGGTGACCCAGTACTTC. It translates to CATRTSGNEVTQYF.

The chain uses TRBV19 and TRBJ2-2; D is perhaps TRBD1 (5 bases). Germline loops: CDR1 LNHDA, CDR2 SQIVND (reference sequence). CDR3 size: 17 residues. Trimming shortened V by 7 bases and J by 4 bases, and 22 bases separated the two germline ends. In nucleotides, the CDR3 is TGTGCCAGTACCTCCCCCACTTCTAGGGGCGGCACCGGGGAGCTGTTTTTT. It codes for CASTSPTSRGGTGELFF.

The chain combines TRBV25-1 with TRBJ2-1, with 10 bases identical to TRBD2. The CDR3 has 14 amino acids. V dropped 5 bases and J dropped 9; count of bases not matched to a gene: 7. Germline V gene data show CDR1 as MGHDK and CDR2 as SYGVNS. The CDR3, as DNA: TGTGCCAGCAGTCTCGGGACTAGCGTTACTGAGCAGTTCTTC. This translates into CASSLGTSVTEQFF.

CDR3 amino acids: CSVEETGGYEQYF. The DNA of the CDR3 is TGCAGCGTTGAAGAAACAGGGGGGTACGAGCAGTACTTC. The chain is built from TRBV29-1 and TRBJ2-7; 8 nucleotides match TRBD1. The J segment lost 4 bases and the V segment lost 0 bases, leaving 2 bases of the junction unmatched. CDR1 is SQVTM and CDR2 is ANQGSEA in the germline V gene. The CDR3 consists of 13 residues.

CDR3 residues: CASSQDRQGASGYTF. In nucleotides, the CDR3 is TGCGCCAGCAGCCAGGACCGACAGGGGGCGAGTGGCTACACCTTC. The chain employs TRBV5-1 and TRBJ1-2, with TRBD1 matching over 10 bases. The CDR3 consists of 15 residues. V gave up 4 bases and J gave up 7 bases; unmatched junction bases: 10. The germline gives CDR1 SGHRS, CDR2 YFSETQ.

This clone was counted only a few times. This chain uses TRBV9 with TRBJ2-3, with 11 bases that match TRBD2. The germline gives CDR1 SGDLS, CDR2 YYNGEE. V shed 0 bases, J shed 6 bases, and the junction held 6 bases outside the gene matches. The CDR3 spans 16 residues. For the CDR3, the DNA is TGTGCCAGCAGCGTAGATAGCGGGGGGGCCCGGGATACGCAGTATTTT. This codes for CASSVDSGGARDTQYF. The whole variable domain, filled in from reference TRBV9 and TRBJ2-3, reads DSGVTQTPKHLITATGQRVTLRCSPRSGDLSVYWYQQSLDQGLQFLIQYYNGEERAKGNILERFSAQQFPDLHSELNLSSLELGDSALYFCASSVDSGGARDTQYFGPGTRLTVL.

V gene TRBV5-4 combines with J gene TRBJ1-2; no clear D. V was pared by 5 bases and J by 1 base, with 15 bases between. Germline V gene sequence: CDR1 SGHNT, CDR2 YYREEE (reference sequence). The CDR3 contains 15 residues. CDR3 nucleotides: TGTGCCAGCAGGCTACAGCGGGATATTAACTATGGCTACACCTTC. Encoded protein: CASRLQRDINYGYTF.

The chain is built from TRBV19 and TRBJ1-4; TRBD1 is a possible D gene (5 bases). The CDR3 spans 14 residues. Trimming shortened V by 2 bases and J by 8 bases, and 12 bases separated the two germline ends. Germline V gives CDR1 LNHDA, CDR2 SQIVND (reference sequence). DNA of the CDR3: TGTGCCAGTAGTATACGTGGGGCGAGGGAAAAACTGTTTTTT. It specifies CASSIRGAREKLFF.

This chain joins TRBV29-1 and TRBJ2-3; TRBD2 matches at 11 bases. J was trimmed by 1 base and V by 4 bases; bases with no gene match: 4. Germline assignment: CDR1 SQVTM and CDR2 ANQGSEA. The CDR3 is 15 amino acids. The DNA of the CDR3 is TGCAGCGTTGTCTTACTAGCGGGGGGCACAGATACGCAGTATTTT. As protein: CSVVLLAGGTDTQYF.

This chain's CDR3 is CASSPGQQETQYF. In DNA form, the CDR3 reads TGTGCCAGCTCACCGGGACAGCAAGAGACCCAGTACTTC. This chain joins TRBV18 and TRBJ2-5, with TRBD1 matching over 7 bases. CDR1 and CDR2 (germline): KGHSH, LQKENI. The CDR3 covers 13 residues. The ends lost 3 bases at V and 2 bases at J; junction bases unmatched: 0.

This sequence joins TRBV12-5 and TRBJ2-7; 9 bases match TRBD1. The CDR3 loop spans 13 amino acids. V shed 3 bases and J 5 bases; nucleotides not matched to a gene: 2. Germline CDR1 LGHNT, CDR2 FRNRAP. CDR3 residues: CASGFYRGHEQYF. The CDR3 DNA is TGTGCTAGTGGTTTCTACAGGGGGCACGAGCAGTACTTC.

The chain carries TRBV28 and TRBJ2-7; 7 positions agree with TRBD1. With 6 bases clipped from V and 4 bases from J, the junction kept 6 bases outside the gene matches. The CDR3 is made up of 13 amino acids. Germline V gene data show CDR1 as MDHEN and CDR2 as SYDVKM. This CDR3 is CASSDRAGYEQYF. In DNA, the CDR3 is TGTGCCAGCAGCGACAGGGCAGGTTACGAGCAGTACTTC.

The chain employs TRBV10-3 and TRBJ2-2; the match to TRBD2 covers 12 bases. CDR1 and CDR2 (germline): ENHRY, SYGVKD. Losses at the gene ends were 4 bases for V and 1 base for J; bases not matched to a gene: 4. CDR3 size: 17 residues. CDR3 nucleotides: TGTGCCATCAGTGGGACTAGCGGGACCCAGAACACCGGGGAGCTGTTTTTT. Its translation: CAISGTSGTQNTGELFF.

The chain uses TRBV5-4 and TRBJ2-5; D perhaps matches TRBD2 (5 bases). The V end lost 6 bases, the J end lost 0 bases, and 15 bases lay between the germline ends. This CDR3 is built from 15 residues. Germline loops: CDR1 SGHNT, CDR2 YYREEE (reference sequence). The CDR3 DNA reads as TGTGCCAGCACCCCCTCCCCGGGGAACCAAGAGACCCAGTACTTC. It codes for CASTPSPGNQETQYF.

The chain has TRBV5-1 and TRBJ1-1; 7 bases are a match to TRBD1. Germline trimming cut 4 bases from V and 0 bases from J; bases unmatched to any gene: 9. From germline, CDR1 is SGHRS and CDR2 YFSETQ. The CDR3 runs to 16 residues. The CDR3 loop reads CASSDLGTVMNTEAFF. CDR3 DNA sequence: TGCGCCAGCAGCGACCTAGGGACAGTAATGAACACTGAAGCTTTCTTT.

The chain links TRBV19 to TRBJ2-7; 7 positions agree with TRBD1. The CDR3 consists of 17 residues. The V and J ends lost 2 bases and 4 bases, in that order; junction bases with no gene match: 14. Looked up from germline, CDR1 is LNHDA and CDR2 is SQIVND (reference sequence). The CDR3 DNA reads as TGTGCCAGTAGTATAATCCCCGGCCGGGACAGACGTTACGAGCAGTACTTC. Amino acids: CASSIIPGRDRRYEQYF.

With regard to this clone: One end of the junction varies from germline; a read error may be responsible. This chain connects TRBV6-1 to TRBJ2-7, with D maybe TRBD2 (5 bases). The CDR3 extends over 13 amino acids. CDR1 is MNHNS and CDR2 is SASEGT in the germline V gene. For the CDR3, the DNA is TGTGCCAGCAAAGTAAGGGAGCCGTACGGGCAGTACTTC. This sequence encodes CASKVREPYGQYF.

As concerns this clone: At one end, the junction sequence differs from germline, possibly due to a read error. The J gene is TRBJ2-5, the V gene TRBV5-1, with D possibly being TRBD1 (6 bases). Looked up from germline, CDR1 is SGHRS and CDR2 is YFSETQ. The CDR3 has 8 amino acids. The CDR3 DNA sequence: TGCGCCAGCAGCTGGGGGCACTTC. This sequence encodes CASSWGHF.

A few counts support this clone. The chain has TRBV28 and TRBJ1-5, with D maybe TRBD1 (6 bases). The CDR3 length is 15 residues. Germline CDR1 reads MDHEN; CDR2 reads SYDVKM. V shed 5 bases and J shed 4 bases, with 15 bases lying between them. CDR3 bases: TGTGCCAGCAGTCCCGGGACATTTTTTAATCAGCCCCAGCATTTT. As protein: CASSPGTFFNQPQHF.

This clone was picked up a small number of times. V is TRBV19 and J is TRBJ1-1; perhaps TRBD1 as D (6 bases). Trimming took off 7 bases at V and 7 bases at J, with 22 bases between the two ends. Looked up from germline, CDR1 is LNHDA and CDR2 is SQIVND (reference sequence). This CDR3 contains 15 residues. The CDR3 region is CASTLRGGQNGEAFF. The CDR3 bases are TGTGCCAGTACCCTCCGGGGGGGGCAAAATGGTGAAGCTTTCTTT.